Below are 4 T cell receptor beta chains sequenced from a single sample in a study of identical twins. TCRdb re-called the 5' RACE reads through MiXCR, storing one row per CDR3 protein. Of 410,000 or so distinct CDR3 sequences listed, about 18% are singletons. The sequenced sample consisted of naive T cells sorted from blood. The receptors were sampled from a man in his fifties in good health.

This chain links TRBV5-1 with TRBJ1-1; D not resolved. CDR1 and CDR2 from the germline V gene are SGHRS and YFSETQ. This CDR3 region has 14 residues. Trimming took off 2 bases at V and 1 base at J, with 9 bases between the two ends. The CDR3 loop is CASSFSGPNTEAFF. The DNA of the CDR3 is TGCGCCAGCAGCTTTAGTGGCCCGAACACTGAAGCTTTCTTT.

Ten or more counts support this clonotype. The chain couples TRBV28 to TRBJ1-1; D gene uncertain. Germline values: CDR1 MDHEN, CDR2 SYDVKM. The CDR3 sequence is 14 residues long. V was pared by 7 bases and J by 0 bases, with 12 bases between. The CDR3 is CASKEAGMNTEAFF. The CDR3 nucleotides read TGTGCCAGCAAAGAGGCAGGAATGAACACTGAAGCTTTCTTT.

This clonotype turned up a few times. The junction departs from germline at one end; a sequencing error may be responsible. The J gene is TRBJ2-1, the V gene TRBV3-1; D gene unclear. Per the germline V gene, CDR1 is LGHDT and CDR2 is YNNKEL (reference sequence). The CDR3 contains 13 residues. In nucleotides, the CDR3 is TGTGCCAGCAGCCAAGTTTCCTCCAATGAGCAGTTCTTC. As protein: CASSQVSSNEQFF.

The J gene is TRBJ2-2, the V gene TRBV7-2; D not certain. The CDR3 runs to 14 residues. CDR1 is SGHTA and CDR2 is FQGNSA in the germline V gene. Trimming took off 10 bases at V and 3 bases at J, with 15 bases between the two ends. CDR3 in amino acids: CATNLVKYTGELFF. The CDR3 DNA sequence: TGTGCCACCAATCTCGTGAAGTACACCGGGGAGCTGTTTTTT. Variable domain in full (rest from reference TRBV7-2 and TRBJ2-2): GAGVSQSPSNKVTEKGKDVELRCDPISGHTALYWYRQSLGQGLEFLIYFQGNSAPDKSGLPSDRFSAERTGGSVSTLTIQRTQQEDSAVYLCATNLVKYTGELFFGEGSRLTVL.